The rows below give T cell receptor beta chains drawn from one sample of a study of CD8+ T cells in alopecia areata. TCRdb's copy holds only in-frame clones and misses some; the assay was immunoSEQ multiplex PCR. In the table there are about 270,000 clones, 60% of which are singletons. The sample in question was CD4+ T cells sorted from blood, obtained between weeks 51 and 52, from a patient treated with tofacitinib. All receptors come from a human donor with alopecia areata. Each CDR3 is given with its conserved first and last residue. The D gene is left open where the match is weak. The listing skips clone size in some rows; elsewhere it reads once, few, many or a size class.

size	D	V	J	CDR3	DNA
-	-	TRBV7-2	TRBJ1-5	CASSDVWGQGDQPQHF	TGTGCCAGCAGCGATGTATGGGGGCAGGGAGATCAGCCCCAGCATTTT
-	-	TRBV5-1	TRBJ1-6	CASSFGQGSSYNSPLHF	TGCGCCAGCAGCTTTGGTCAGGGGAGCTCCTATAATTCACCCCTCCACTTT
-	-	TRBV30	TRBJ1-4	CAWSWAATNEKLFF	TGTGCCTGGAGCTGGGCTGCAACTAATGAAAAACTGTTTTTT
-	-	TRBV9	TRBJ1-2	CASSVVIGNGYTF	TGTGCCAGCAGCGTAGTGATCGGGAATGGCTACACCTTC
-	-	TRBV27	TRBJ2-7	CASSLRESHEQYF	TGTGCCAGCAGTTTGAGGGAATCACACGAGCAGTACTTC
-	-	TRBV29-1	TRBJ1-1	CSAPRNGGGTEAFF	TGCAGCGCCCCACGAAATGGGGGCGGTACTGAAGCTTTCTTT
-	-	TRBV4-2	TRBJ2-5	CASSQFQGSETQYF	TGTGCCAGCAGCCAATTTCAGGGTTCGGAGACCCAGTACTTC
-	-	TRBV30	TRBJ1-1	CAWSRGQPTEAFF	TGTGCCTGGAGTAGAGGGCAGCCCACTGAAGCTTTCTTT
-	TRBD2	TRBV5-5	TRBJ2-7	CASSFYPGLDYEQYF	TGTGCCAGCAGCTTTTACCCCGGACTAGACTACGAGCAGTACTTC
-	-	TRBV30	TRBJ1-5	CAWSVSVGNQPQHF	TGTGCCTGGAGTGTATCTGTGGGCAATCAGCCCCAGCATTTT
-	-	TRBV29-1	TRBJ2-7	CSALTVGPYEQYF	TGCAGCGCCCTGACAGTCGGGCCCTACGAGCAGTACTTC
-	-	TRBV15	TRBJ1-5	CATSRQLSNQPQHF	TGTGCCACCAGCAGACAGCTTAGCAATCAGCCCCAGCATTTT
-	TRBD2	TRBV6-5	TRBJ2-3	CASSWGLAGTDTQYF	TGTGCCAGCAGTTGGGGACTAGCTGGCACAGATACGCAGTATTTT
-	TRBD1	TRBV29-1	TRBJ2-7	CSVGKRQGTYEQYF	TGCAGCGTTGGTAAGCGACAGGGGACCTACGAGCAGTACTTC
-	-	TRBV29-1	TRBJ2-7	CSVKLSYEQYF	TGCAGCGTTAAACTCTCCTACGAGCAGTACTTC
-	-	TRBV5-1	TRBJ2-6	CASKASGANVLTF	TGCGCCAGCAAGGCCTCTGGGGCCAACGTCCTGACTTTC
few	-	TRBV29-1	TRBJ2-6	CSSRGPGANVLTF	TGCAGCTCCCGGGGCCCAGGGGCCAACGTCCTGACTTTC
-	-	TRBV30	TRBJ1-1	CAWSLDVGEAFF	TGTGCCTGGAGCCTTGACGTTGGGGAAGCTTTCTTT
-	TRBD1	TRBV4-1	TRBJ1-6	CASSQEGRGNSPLHF	TGCGCCAGCAGCCAAGAAGGCAGGGGGAATTCACCCCTCCACTTT
-	TRBD1	TRBV25-1	TRBJ1-6	CASSGTGGNSPLHF	TGTGCCAGCAGCGGGACAGGGGGGAATTCACCCCTCCACTTT
few	-	TRBV30	TRBJ2-1	CAWSAKGPTGYNEQFF	TGTGCCTGGAGCGCCAAGGGCCCGACGGGATACAATGAGCAGTTCTTC